The table lists the clone carrying this T cell receptor (beta chain) with a few counts. This sample stems from a study of T cells after yellow fever vaccination. This CDR3 contains 15 residues. With 2 bases clipped from V and 7 bases from J, the junction kept 10 bases outside the gene matches. CDR1 and CDR2 (germline): SGHTA, FQGNSA. TCRdb called the 5' RACE reads again in MiXCR, with one record for every CDR3 protein. The repertoire holds 500,000 to 550,000 distinct CDR3 sequences, with 20% to 25% as singletons. Specimen: PBMCs, collected 21 days after the first yellow fever vaccination. This TCR was recovered from a man between 18 and 35 years old who received the YFV17D yellow fever vaccine. The chain combines TRBV7-2 with TRBJ2-5; the match to TRBD1 covers 7 bases. CDR3 in DNA: TGTGCCAGCAGCTTAAGGGGGCCTGGCACGGGGACCCAGTACTTC. It specifies CASSLRGPGTGTQYF.